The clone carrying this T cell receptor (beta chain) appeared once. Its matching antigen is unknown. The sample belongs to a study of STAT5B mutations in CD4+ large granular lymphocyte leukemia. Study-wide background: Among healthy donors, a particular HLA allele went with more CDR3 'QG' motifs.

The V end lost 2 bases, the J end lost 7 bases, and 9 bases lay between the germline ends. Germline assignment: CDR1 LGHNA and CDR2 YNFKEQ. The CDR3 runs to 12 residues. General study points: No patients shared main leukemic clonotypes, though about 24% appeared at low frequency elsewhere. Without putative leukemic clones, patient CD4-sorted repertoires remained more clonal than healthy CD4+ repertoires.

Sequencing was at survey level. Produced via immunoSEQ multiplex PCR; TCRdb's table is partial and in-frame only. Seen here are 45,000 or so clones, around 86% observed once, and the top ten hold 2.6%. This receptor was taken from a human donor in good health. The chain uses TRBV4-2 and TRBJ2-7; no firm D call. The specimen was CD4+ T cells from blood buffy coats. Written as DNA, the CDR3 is TGTGCCAGCAGCCAAAGTGGCGTTGAGCAGTACTTC. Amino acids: CASSQSGVEQYF.